This T cell receptor (beta chain) was recorded in a study of lymphopenia after photon versus proton radiotherapy. Method: immunoSEQ multiplex PCR; TCRdb's copy keeps in-frame clones and lacks some. The repertoire holds 75,000 to 95,000 clones, with about 83% as singletons. CDR1 is SGHRS, CDR2 YFSETQ, per germline. CDR3 length: 14 residues. V lost 0 bases, J lost 6 bases, and 10 bases lay in between. The sequencing used peripheral blood, collected from a patient treated with proton-based radiotherapy. V is TRBV5-1 and J is TRBJ2-1, with TRBD1 as a possible D gene (5 bases). This clonotype originated in a man aged 55 to 70 with pancreatic cancer. The CDR3 sequence is CASSLVTVANEQFF. For the CDR3, the DNA is TGCGCCAGCAGCTTGGTGACAGTAGCCAATGAGCAGTTCTTC.